This entry lists 6 T cell receptor beta chains sequenced from one sample in a study of blood T cell repertoires in COVID-19. Sequencing was performed with immunoSEQ multiplex PCR; in TCRdb, only in-frame clones are kept and a portion is missing. The profile shows over 200,000 clones, roughly 88% of them singletons. The specimen sequenced was peripheral blood. Receptor source: a human donor in a cohort sampled during active COVID-19.

The chain couples TRBV5-1 to TRBJ1-1; the match to TRBD1 covers 7 bases. Unmatched junction bases numbered 6, after V lost 2 bases and J lost 5 bases. The CDR3 is made up of 14 amino acids. The germline gives CDR1 SGHRS, CDR2 YFSETQ. The CDR3 sequence is CASSFQGEGTEAFF. The DNA of the CDR3 is TGCGCCAGCAGCTTCCAGGGGGAAGGAACTGAAGCTTTCTTT.

In DNA, the CDR3 is TGTGCCAGCAGACCTTCCAGGGGGATTAATGAAAAACTGTTTTTT. This sequence encodes CASRPSRGINEKLFF. J is TRBJ1-4 and V is TRBV28; the match to TRBD1 covers 7 bases. V lost 6 bases and J lost 4; bases outside the gene matches: 8. CDR3 length: 15 amino acids. Germline loops: CDR1 MDHEN, CDR2 SYDVKM.

This sequence joins TRBV5-1 and TRBJ2-1, with 8 bases fitting TRBD2. Looked up from germline, CDR1 is SGHRS and CDR2 is YFSETQ. After removal of 0 bases from V and 12 bases from J, the junction contained 11 bases not matched to a gene. This CDR3 is built from 15 residues. CDR3 sequence reads: CASSLAPSREARQFF. DNA of the CDR3: TGCGCCAGCAGCTTGGCCCCCTCGCGGGAGGCACGGCAGTTCTTC. Supplemented by reference TRBV5-1 and TRBJ2-1, the full variable domain reads KAGVTQTPRYLIKTRGQQVTLSCSPISGHRSVSWYQQTPGQGLQFLFEYFSETQRNKGNFPGRFSGRQFSNSRSEMNVSTLELGDSALYLCASSLAPSREARQFFGPGTRLTVL.

The chain links TRBV5-1 to TRBJ2-3; 8 bases align to TRBD2. Germline CDR1 is SGHRS and CDR2 is YFSETQ. With 6 bases clipped from V and 2 bases from J, the junction kept 5 bases outside the gene matches. The CDR3 runs to 14 residues. This CDR3 is CASKSGRATDTQYF. The CDR3 DNA reads as TGCGCCAGCAAAAGCGGGAGAGCCACAGATACGCAGTATTTT.

The chain links TRBV12-3 or TRBV12-4 to TRBJ2-7, with 7 bases identical to TRBD2. With 8 bases clipped from V and 3 bases from J, the junction kept 4 bases outside the gene matches. CDR3 size: 12 residues. Here the CDR3 reads CASGDYVYEQYF. The CDR3 DNA sequence: TGTGCCAGCGGGGACTATGTCTACGAGCAGTACTTC.

The chain has TRBV28 and TRBJ1-2, with 8 bases that match TRBD1. In germline, CDR1 is MDHEN, CDR2 SYDVKM. With 3 bases clipped from V and 2 bases from J, the junction kept 8 bases outside the gene matches. The CDR3 runs 16 residues. The CDR3 coding sequence is TGTGCCAGCAGTTTGCCGCAGGGGGCAATGAACTATGGCTACACCTTC. Its protein is CASSLPQGAMNYGYTF.